The rows below give T cell receptor beta chains drawn from one sample of a study of cytomegalovirus exposure and HLA in healthy donors. The assay was immunoSEQ multiplex PCR, and TCRdb's table has in-frame clones only and misses some. The sample data list 200,000 to 250,000 clones. The sample comprised PBMCs. These receptors all come from a woman in her twenties or thirties in good health and CMV-seropositive. CDR3s include the opening cysteine and the closing phenylalanine or tryptophan. Fields, in order: V gene, J gene, D gene, CDR3 protein, CDR3 DNA. The D gene is left open where the match is weak.

V: TRBV2
J: TRBJ1-2
D: -
CDR3: CASNQDSTYGYTF
DNA: TGTGCCAGCAACCAAGACAGTACCTATGGCTACACCTTC

V: TRBV6-1
J: TRBJ1-5
D: -
CDR3: CASGFVGGNQPQHF
DNA: TGTGCCAGCGGTTTTGTAGGAGGCAATCAGCCCCAGCATTTT

V: TRBV7-2
J: TRBJ1-3
D: -
CDR3: CASSFREAGNTIYF
DNA: TGTGCCAGCAGCTTTCGGGAAGCGGGAAACACCATATATTTT

V: TRBV7-2
J: TRBJ2-3
D: -
CDR3: CASSLVPQVDTQYF
DNA: TGTGCCAGCAGCTTAGTCCCCCAGGTGGATACGCAGTATTTT

V: TRBV7-6
J: TRBJ1-1
D: -
CDR3: CASSSRWRGVNTEAFF
DNA: TGTGCCAGCAGCTCCCGTTGGAGAGGAGTGAACACTGAAGCTTTCTTT

V: TRBV7-2
J: TRBJ1-5
D: TRBD1
CDR3: CASSSRQGDQPQHF
DNA: TGTGCCAGCAGCTCGCGACAGGGGGATCAGCCCCAGCATTTT

V: TRBV9
J: TRBJ2-2
D: -
CDR3: CASSVGRQHTGELFF
DNA: TGTGCCAGCAGCGTAGGGAGACAGCACACCGGGGAGCTGTTTTTT

V: TRBV10-3
J: TRBJ1-2
D: TRBD1
CDR3: CAISDPQGYYGYTF
DNA: TGTGCCATCAGTGACCCACAGGGGTATTATGGCTACACCTTC

V: TRBV7-9
J: TRBJ1-5
D: -
CDR3: CASSPGQGYQPQHF
DNA: TGTGCCAGCAGCCCAGGTCAGGGTTATCAGCCCCAGCATTTT

V: TRBV4-1
J: TRBJ1-2
D: TRBD1
CDR3: CASSQGLQDRADYGYTF
DNA: TGCGCCAGCAGCCAAGGTCTCCAGGACAGGGCGGACTATGGCTACACCTTC

V: TRBV18
J: TRBJ1-6
D: -
CDR3: CASSPRQDDSPLHF
DNA: TGTGCCAGCTCACCACGGCAGGATGATTCACCCCTCCACTTT

V: TRBV5-8
J: TRBJ1-1
D: -
CDR3: CASSLWRQGMNTEAFF
DNA: TGTGCCAGCAGCTTGTGGAGGCAGGGGATGAACACTGAAGCTTTCTTT

V: TRBV6-1
J: TRBJ1-2
D: -
CDR3: CASSETTASNYGYTF
DNA: TGTGCCAGCAGTGAGACGACAGCGTCTAACTATGGCTACACCTTC

V: TRBV2
J: TRBJ2-7
D: TRBD2
CDR3: CASSLGGTSGTYEQYF
DNA: TGTGCCAGCAGTCTGGGGGGGACTAGCGGGACCTACGAGCAGTACTTC

V: TRBV6-6
J: TRBJ2-2
D: -
CDR3: CASSSPTNTGELFF
DNA: TGTGCCAGCAGTTCGCCTACGAACACCGGGGAGCTGTTTTTT

V: TRBV7-9
J: TRBJ2-3
D: -
CDR3: CASSLALQGSYTDTQYF
DNA: TGTGCCAGCAGCTTAGCGCTACAGGGATCCTACACAGATACGCAGTATTTT

V: TRBV14
J: TRBJ2-2
D: -
CDR3: CASSQRPGAWELFF
DNA: TGTGCCAGCAGCCAAAGACCAGGGGCATGGGAGCTGTTTTTT

V: TRBV19
J: TRBJ2-7
D: TRBD1
CDR3: CASSMGTGIYEQYF
DNA: TGTGCCAGTAGTATGGGGACAGGGATTTACGAGCAGTACTTC

V: TRBV28
J: TRBJ1-5
D: -
CDR3: CASRSGGNQPQHF
DNA: TGTGCCAGCAGGTCAGGGGGCAATCAGCCCCAGCATTTT

V: TRBV7-8
J: TRBJ2-1
D: TRBD2
CDR3: CASSSPDPLAGGPGEQFF
DNA: TGTGCCAGCAGCTCACCCGACCCACTAGCGGGAGGGCCTGGTGAGCAGTTCTTC

V: TRBV29-1
J: TRBJ2-7
D: -
CDR3: CSVGAGKRWYEQYF
DNA: TGCAGCGTTGGGGCGGGGAAGAGGTGGTACGAGCAGTACTTC

V: TRBV4-1
J: TRBJ2-3
D: TRBD2
CDR3: CASSGQAGGKYF
DNA: TGCGCCAGCAGCGGACAAGCGGGGGGGAAGTATTTT

V: TRBV5-1
J: TRBJ2-7
D: TRBD1
CDR3: CASSPDGTGSAEQYF
DNA: TGCGCCAGCAGCCCTGATGGGACAGGGTCCGCCGAGCAGTACTTC

V: TRBV7-9
J: TRBJ2-3
D: -
CDR3: CASSSTVSSTDTQYF
DNA: TGTGCCAGCAGCTCCACAGTCTCGAGCACAGATACGCAGTATTTT

V: TRBV9
J: TRBJ2-7
D: -
CDR3: CASSVVPSDPSYEQYF
DNA: TGTGCCAGCAGCGTAGTCCCCAGCGACCCCTCCTACGAGCAGTACTTC

V: TRBV29-1
J: TRBJ2-1
D: TRBD1
CDR3: CSVVPPGQGHNEQFF
DNA: TGCAGCGTTGTGCCACCGGGACAGGGACACAATGAGCAGTTCTTC

V: TRBV7-2
J: TRBJ2-3
D: -
CDR3: CASSLVGYGVRDTQYF
DNA: TGTGCCAGCAGCTTAGTCGGATACGGGGTGAGAGATACGCAGTATTTT

V: TRBV6-6
J: TRBJ2-1
D: -
CDR3: CASSQIAVGNEQFF
DNA: TGTGCCAGCAGCCAAATAGCGGTCGGGAATGAGCAGTTCTTC

V: TRBV29-1
J: TRBJ1-1
D: -
CDR3: CSTGKSGLGEAFF
DNA: TGCAGCACTGGGAAGTCGGGGTTAGGTGAAGCTTTCTTT

V: TRBV19
J: TRBJ1-5
D: -
CDR3: CASAEGRSNQPQHF
DNA: TGTGCCAGCGCGGAGGGGCGGAGCAATCAGCCCCAGCATTTT

V: TRBV6-1
J: TRBJ2-7
D: -
CDR3: CASSDVAYEQYF
DNA: TGTGCCAGCAGTGACGTTGCCTACGAGCAGTACTTC

V: TRBV7-2
J: TRBJ2-3
D: -
CDR3: CASSFQQGTSTDTQYF
DNA: TGTGCCAGCAGCTTCCAACAGGGTACTAGCACAGATACGCAGTATTTT

V: TRBV5-1
J: TRBJ1-5
D: TRBD1
CDR3: CASSWDRDQPQHF
DNA: TGCGCCAGCAGCTGGGACAGGGATCAGCCCCAGCATTTT

V: TRBV11-2
J: TRBJ2-7
D: TRBD1
CDR3: CASTVTTGTSYEQYF
DNA: TGTGCCAGCACCGTTACGACAGGGACCTCCTACGAGCAGTACTTC

V: TRBV6-1
J: TRBJ1-3
D: -
CDR3: CAPFPSGNTIYF
DNA: TGTGCCCCTTTTCCTTCTGGAAACACCATATATTTT

V: TRBV7-8
J: TRBJ1-5
D: -
CDR3: CASSLSSNQPQHF
DNA: TGTGCCAGCAGCTTGAGTAGCAATCAGCCCCAGCATTTT

V: TRBV6-6
J: TRBJ1-1
D: -
CDR3: CASSYWAGRPTEAFF
DNA: TGTGCCAGCAGTTACTGGGCAGGGAGGCCCACTGAAGCTTTCTTT

V: TRBV27
J: TRBJ2-7
D: -
CDR3: CASSRGGSSYEQYF
DNA: TGTGCCAGCAGTAGAGGAGGGAGCTCCTACGAGCAGTACTTC

V: TRBV5-1
J: TRBJ2-1
D: -
CDR3: CASSLRESWRGNEQFF
DNA: TGCGCCAGCAGCTTGCGGGAATCCTGGAGGGGCAATGAGCAGTTCTTC

V: TRBV9
J: TRBJ2-7
D: TRBD2
CDR3: CASSVSGLAGGPGEQYF
DNA: TGTGCCAGCAGCGTTTCCGGACTAGCGGGAGGGCCAGGCGAGCAGTACTTC

V: TRBV5-6
J: TRBJ2-7
D: TRBD1
CDR3: CASSPLRGPTSYGQYF
DNA: TGTGCCAGCAGCCCTTTAAGGGGGCCCACATCCTACGGGCAGTACTTC

V: TRBV14
J: TRBJ1-1
D: -
CDR3: CASSFGQNTEAFF
DNA: TGTGCCAGCAGCTTTGGACAGAACACTGAAGCTTTCTTT

V: TRBV18
J: TRBJ2-1
D: -
CDR3: CASSPRAWTAYNEQFF
DNA: TGTGCCAGCTCACCACGAGCCTGGACAGCTTACAATGAGCAGTTCTTC

V: TRBV5-1
J: TRBJ2-7
D: TRBD2
CDR3: CASSLVTGLAGGYEQYF
DNA: TGCGCCAGCAGCTTGGTTACGGGACTAGCGGGGGGCTACGAGCAGTACTTC

V: TRBV27
J: TRBJ1-2
D: TRBD1
CDR3: CASSWGQGLYGYGYTF
DNA: TGTGCCAGCAGTTGGGGACAGGGCCTCTACGGCTATGGCTACACCTTC

V: TRBV25-1
J: TRBJ1-1
D: -
CDR3: CASSEYQGVSGTEAFF
DNA: TGTGCCAGCAGTGAATATCAAGGGGTCTCCGGCACTGAAGCTTTCTTT

V: TRBV7-2
J: TRBJ2-1
D: -
CDR3: CASSLVRLTDEQFF
DNA: TGTGCCAGCAGCTTAGTCAGGCTTACCGATGAGCAGTTCTTC

V: TRBV10-3
J: TRBJ1-1
D: -
CDR3: CATRMRMDTEAFF
DNA: TGTGCCACCCGGATGAGGATGGACACTGAAGCTTTCTTT

V: TRBV5-1
J: TRBJ2-1
D: TRBD2
CDR3: CASSLAGGDYNEQFF
DNA: TGCGCCAGCAGCTTGGCGGGGGGGGACTACAATGAGCAGTTCTTC

V: TRBV12-5
J: TRBJ2-7
D: -
CDR3: CASGLQTRSHEQYF
DNA: TGTGCTAGTGGTTTGCAAACTAGGAGCCACGAGCAGTACTTC

V: TRBV5-4
J: TRBJ2-7
D: -
CDR3: CASSSGYEQYF
DNA: TGTGCCAGCAGCTCAGGCTACGAGCAGTACTTC

V: TRBV9
J: TRBJ2-7
D: -
CDR3: CASSVGGQQSYEQYF
DNA: TGTGCCAGCAGCGTAGGCGGACAGCAATCCTACGAGCAGTACTTC

V: TRBV6-1
J: TRBJ2-6
D: -
CDR3: CASRGQYSGANVLTF
DNA: TGTGCCAGCAGAGGACAGTACTCTGGGGCCAACGTCCTGACTTTC

V: TRBV6-1
J: TRBJ2-7
D: -
CDR3: CASSEVASTTYEQYF
DNA: TGTGCCAGCAGTGAAGTGGCCTCGACAACCTACGAGCAGTACTTC

V: TRBV5-1
J: TRBJ2-2
D: -
CDR3: CASSLLGQPTGELFF
DNA: TGCGCCAGCAGCTTGTTAGGACAGCCCACCGGGGAGCTGTTTTTT